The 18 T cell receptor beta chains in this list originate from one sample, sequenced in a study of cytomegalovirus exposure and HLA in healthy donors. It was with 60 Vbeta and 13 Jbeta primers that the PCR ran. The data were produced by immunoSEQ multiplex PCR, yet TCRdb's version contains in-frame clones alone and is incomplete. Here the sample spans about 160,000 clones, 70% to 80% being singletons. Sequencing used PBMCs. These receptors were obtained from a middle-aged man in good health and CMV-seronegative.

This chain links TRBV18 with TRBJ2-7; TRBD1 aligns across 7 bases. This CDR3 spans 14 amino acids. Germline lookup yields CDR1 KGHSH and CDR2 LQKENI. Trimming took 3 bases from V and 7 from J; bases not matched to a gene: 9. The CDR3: CASSPSEGAREQYF. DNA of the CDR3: TGTGCCAGCTCACCCTCTGAGGGGGCGAGGGAGCAGTACTTC. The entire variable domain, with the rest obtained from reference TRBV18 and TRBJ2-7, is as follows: NAGVMQNPRHLVRRRGQEARLRCSPMKGHSHVYWYRQLPEEGLKFMVYLQKENIIDESGMPKERFSAEFPKEGPSILRIQQVVRGDSAAYFCASSPSEGAREQYFGPGTRLTVT.

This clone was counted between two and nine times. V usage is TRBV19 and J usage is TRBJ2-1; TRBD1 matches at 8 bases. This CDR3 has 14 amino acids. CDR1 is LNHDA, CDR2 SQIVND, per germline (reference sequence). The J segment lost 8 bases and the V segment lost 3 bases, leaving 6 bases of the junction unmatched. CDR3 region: CASSISNRGDEQFF. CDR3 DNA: TGTGCCAGTAGTATTTCGAACAGGGGGGATGAGCAGTTCTTC.

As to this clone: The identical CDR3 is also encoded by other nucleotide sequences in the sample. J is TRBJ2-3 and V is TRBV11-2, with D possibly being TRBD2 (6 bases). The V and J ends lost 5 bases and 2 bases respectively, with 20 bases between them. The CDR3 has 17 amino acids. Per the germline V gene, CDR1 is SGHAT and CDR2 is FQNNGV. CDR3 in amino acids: CASSPKSGSLDTDTQYF. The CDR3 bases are TGTGCCAGCAGCCCTAAGTCCGGGAGTTTGGACACAGATACGCAGTATTTT.

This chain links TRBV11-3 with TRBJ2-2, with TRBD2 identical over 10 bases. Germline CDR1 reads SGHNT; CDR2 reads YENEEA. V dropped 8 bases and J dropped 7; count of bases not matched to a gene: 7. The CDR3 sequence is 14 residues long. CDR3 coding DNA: TGTGCCAGCGGGAAGCGGGAGGGCCGCGGGGAGCTGTTTTTT. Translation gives CASGKREGRGELFF.

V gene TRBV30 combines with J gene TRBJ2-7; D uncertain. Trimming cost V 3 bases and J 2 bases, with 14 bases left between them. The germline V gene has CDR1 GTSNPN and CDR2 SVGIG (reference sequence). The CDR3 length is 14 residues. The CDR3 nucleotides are TGTGCCTGGAGCATGCTAGTTGGTCCCTACGAGCAGTACTTC. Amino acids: CAWSMLVGPYEQYF.

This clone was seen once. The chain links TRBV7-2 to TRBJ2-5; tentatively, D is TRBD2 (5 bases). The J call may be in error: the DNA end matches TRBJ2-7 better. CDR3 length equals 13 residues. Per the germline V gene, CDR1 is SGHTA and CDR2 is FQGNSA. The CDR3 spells CASSPASRYEQYF. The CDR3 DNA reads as TGTGCCAGCAGCCCCGCTAGCCGCTACGAGCAGTACTTC.

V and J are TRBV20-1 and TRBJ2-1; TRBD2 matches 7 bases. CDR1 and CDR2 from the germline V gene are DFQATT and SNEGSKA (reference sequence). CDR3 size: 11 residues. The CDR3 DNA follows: TGCAGCCAAGAGTCTGGGACTAAACGGTTCTTC. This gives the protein CSQESGTKRFF.

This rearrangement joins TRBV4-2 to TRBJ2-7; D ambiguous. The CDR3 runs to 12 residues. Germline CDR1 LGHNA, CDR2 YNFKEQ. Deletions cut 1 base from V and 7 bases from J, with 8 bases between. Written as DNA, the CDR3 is TGTGCCAGCAGCCAAGGCACACCAGAGCAGTACTTC. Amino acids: CASSQGTPEQYF.

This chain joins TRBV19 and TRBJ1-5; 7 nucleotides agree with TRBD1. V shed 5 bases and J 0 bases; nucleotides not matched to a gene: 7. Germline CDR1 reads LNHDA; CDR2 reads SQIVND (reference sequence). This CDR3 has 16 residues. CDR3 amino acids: CASSWTGQFSNQPQHF. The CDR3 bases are TGTGCCAGTAGTTGGACGGGACAGTTTAGCAATCAGCCCCAGCATTTT.

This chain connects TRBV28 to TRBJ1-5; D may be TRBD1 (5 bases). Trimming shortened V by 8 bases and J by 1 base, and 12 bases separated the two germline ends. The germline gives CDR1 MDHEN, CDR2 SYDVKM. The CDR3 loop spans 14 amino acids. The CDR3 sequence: CASRGGISNQPQHF. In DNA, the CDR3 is TGTGCCAGCCGCGGGGGGATCAGCAATCAGCCCCAGCATTTT. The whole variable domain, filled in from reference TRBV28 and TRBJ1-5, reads DVKVTQSSRYLVKRTGEKVFLECVQDMDHENMFWYRQDPGLGLRLIYFSYDVKMKEKGDIPEGYSVSREKKERFSLILESASTNQTSMYLCASRGGISNQPQHFGDGTRLSIL.

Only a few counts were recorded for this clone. CDR3 in DNA: TGCGCCAGCAGCTCCTCAGGAGGGTCCTACAATGAGCAGTTCTTC. Translation gives CASSSSGGSYNEQFF. This chain links TRBV5-1 with TRBJ2-1; a possible D gene is TRBD2 (6 bases). V dropped 3 bases and J dropped 1 base, with 11 bases sitting between them. The germline gives CDR1 SGHRS, CDR2 YFSETQ. The CDR3 has 15 amino acids.

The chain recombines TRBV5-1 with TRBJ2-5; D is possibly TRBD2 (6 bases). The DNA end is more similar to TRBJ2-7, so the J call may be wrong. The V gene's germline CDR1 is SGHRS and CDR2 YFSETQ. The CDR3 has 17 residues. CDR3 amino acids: CASSETANPGVSYEQYF. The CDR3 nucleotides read TGCGCCAGCAGCGAGACGGCAAACCCGGGGGTCTCCTACGAGCAGTACTTC.

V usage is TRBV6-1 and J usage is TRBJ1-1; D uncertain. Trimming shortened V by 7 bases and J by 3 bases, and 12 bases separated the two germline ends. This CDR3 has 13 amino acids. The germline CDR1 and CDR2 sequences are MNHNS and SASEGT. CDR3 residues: CASKDYGDTEAFF. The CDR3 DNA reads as TGTGCCAGCAAAGATTACGGGGACACTGAAGCTTTCTTT.

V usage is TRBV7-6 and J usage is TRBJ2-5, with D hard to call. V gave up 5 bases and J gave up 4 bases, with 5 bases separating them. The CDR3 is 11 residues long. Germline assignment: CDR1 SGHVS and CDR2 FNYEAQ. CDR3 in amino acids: CASSAAETQYF. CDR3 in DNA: TGTGCCAGCAGCGCGGCAGAGACCCAGTACTTC.

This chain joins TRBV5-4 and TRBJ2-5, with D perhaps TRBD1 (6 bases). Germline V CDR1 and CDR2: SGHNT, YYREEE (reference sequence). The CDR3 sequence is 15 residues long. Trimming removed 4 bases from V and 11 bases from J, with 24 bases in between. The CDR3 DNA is TGTGCCAGCAGCCATGGATGGGGCTCCGAGGGGGAGCAGTACTTC. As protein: CASSHGWGSEGEQYF.

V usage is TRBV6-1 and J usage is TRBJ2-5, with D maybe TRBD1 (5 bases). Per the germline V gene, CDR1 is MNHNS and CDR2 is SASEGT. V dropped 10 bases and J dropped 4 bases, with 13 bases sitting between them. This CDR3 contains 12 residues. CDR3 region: CATQGVGETQYF. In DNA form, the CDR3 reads TGTGCCACCCAAGGGGTGGGAGAGACCCAGTACTTC.

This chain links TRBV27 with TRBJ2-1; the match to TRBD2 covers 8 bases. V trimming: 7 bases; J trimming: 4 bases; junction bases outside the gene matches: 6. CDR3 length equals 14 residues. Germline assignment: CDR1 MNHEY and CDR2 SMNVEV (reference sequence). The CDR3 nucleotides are TGTGCCAGCAAACCGGGGGGGTCATACAATGAGCAGTTCTTC. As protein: CASKPGGSYNEQFF.

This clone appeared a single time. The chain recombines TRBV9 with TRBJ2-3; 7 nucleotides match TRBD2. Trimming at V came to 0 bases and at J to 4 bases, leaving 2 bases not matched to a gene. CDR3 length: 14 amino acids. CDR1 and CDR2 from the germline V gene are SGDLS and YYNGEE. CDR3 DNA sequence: TGTGCCAGCAGCGTAGGACTAGCCCCAGATACGCAGTATTTT. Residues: CASSVGLAPDTQYF.